Included here is one T cell receptor beta chain sequence, with context. This record comes from a study of blood T cell repertoires in COVID-19. Background on the study: Italy, Spain and the United States were the sources of the convalescent and acute COVID-19 samples. In each case, the material was cDNA or gDNA derived from T cells, B-cell-depleted T cells, or PBMCs.

In the source study's methods: By means of reference gene primer amplification, nucleated cell counts were estimated. Produced via immunoSEQ multiplex PCR; TCRdb's table is partial and in-frame only. V, J and clone size derive from that table, while D and trimming were established from the DNA sequence. The sample carries some 270,000 clones, 65% to 85% recorded once. Specimen: peripheral blood. This TCR came from a woman in her thirties or forties who had recovered from COVID-19.

The CDR3 nucleotides read TGTGCCAGTAGTACCCCAGGTGTTGGAATCACCGGGGAGCTGTTTTTT. Residues: CASSTPGVGITGELFF. The chain uses TRBV19 and TRBJ2-2; D is unclear. The CDR3 covers 16 residues. The V end lost 4 bases, the J end lost 4 bases, and 16 bases lay between the germline ends. Germline V gene lookup returns CDR1 LNHDA and CDR2 SQIVND (reference sequence).